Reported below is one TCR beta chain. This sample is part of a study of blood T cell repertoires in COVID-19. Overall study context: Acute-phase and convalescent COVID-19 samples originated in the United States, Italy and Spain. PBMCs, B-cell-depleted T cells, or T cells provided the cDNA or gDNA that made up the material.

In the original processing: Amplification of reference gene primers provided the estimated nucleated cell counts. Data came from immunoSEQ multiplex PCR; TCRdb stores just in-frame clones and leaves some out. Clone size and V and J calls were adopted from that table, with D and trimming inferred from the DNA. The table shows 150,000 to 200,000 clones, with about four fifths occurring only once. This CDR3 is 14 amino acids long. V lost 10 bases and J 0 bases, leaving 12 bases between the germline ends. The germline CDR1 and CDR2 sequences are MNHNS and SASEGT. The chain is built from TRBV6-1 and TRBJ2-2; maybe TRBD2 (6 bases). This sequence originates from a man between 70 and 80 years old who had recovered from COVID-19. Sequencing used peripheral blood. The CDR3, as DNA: TGTGCCACTGGGAGGAATTCGAACACCGGGGAGCTGTTTTTT. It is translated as CATGRNSNTGELFF.